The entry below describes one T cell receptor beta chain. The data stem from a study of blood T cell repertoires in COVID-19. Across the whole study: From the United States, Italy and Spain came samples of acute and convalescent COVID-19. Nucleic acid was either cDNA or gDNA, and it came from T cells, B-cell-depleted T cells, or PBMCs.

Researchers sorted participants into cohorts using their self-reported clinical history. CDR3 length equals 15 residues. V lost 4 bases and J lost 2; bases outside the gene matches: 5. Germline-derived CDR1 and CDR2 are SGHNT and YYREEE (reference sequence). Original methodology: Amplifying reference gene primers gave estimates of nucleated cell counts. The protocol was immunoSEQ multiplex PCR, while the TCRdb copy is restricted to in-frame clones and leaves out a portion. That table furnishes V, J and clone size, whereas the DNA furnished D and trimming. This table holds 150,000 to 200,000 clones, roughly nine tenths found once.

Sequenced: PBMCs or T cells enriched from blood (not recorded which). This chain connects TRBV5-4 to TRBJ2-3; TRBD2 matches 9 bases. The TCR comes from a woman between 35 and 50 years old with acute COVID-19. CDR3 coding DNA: TGTGCCAGCAGCAGTAGCGGGGGTAACACAGATACGCAGTATTTT. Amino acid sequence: CASSSSGGNTDTQYF.